This entry describes one T cell receptor beta chain. Germline V gene lookup returns CDR1 SGHDT and CDR2 YYEEEE. The CDR3 spans 15 residues. The V and J ends lost 0 bases and 3 bases, in that order; junction bases with no gene match: 0. This record comes from a study of control samples from healthy donors and cancer patients. Clones were sequenced by immunoSEQ multiplex PCR, and TCRdb holds only the in-frame ones, with some missing. The sample lists about 130,000 clones; under 95% were seen once. The sequenced material came from blood. This TCR was recovered from a man in his late teens or twenties in good health. V is TRBV5-6 and J is TRBJ1-6, with TRBD1 matching 7 bases. CDR3 protein: CASSLAGGYNSPLHF. Written as DNA, the CDR3 is TGTGCCAGCAGCTTGGCAGGGGGCTATAATTCACCCCTCCACTTT.